The 22 T cell receptor beta chains in this list originate from one sample, sequenced in a study of OX40 agonist ivuxolimab in advanced cancers. The table came from immunoSEQ multiplex PCR; TCRdb's copy has only in-frame clones and leaves some out. The sample records approximately 58,000 clones, about 91% being singletons. Sequencing was performed on CD4+ or CD8+ T cells sorted from blood, taken in a trial of the OX40 agonist ivuxolimab. The source of these receptors is an adult with an advanced solid tumor such as melanoma, head and neck, liver or kidney cancer.

The chain joins TRBV6-5 to TRBJ2-5; D ambiguous. Germline loops: CDR1 MNHEY, CDR2 SVGAGI. The germline V and J ends were trimmed by 7 bases and 5 bases, with 14 bases remaining between them. CDR3 size: 13 residues. The CDR3 reads CASMSPPEETQYF. CDR3 DNA: TGTGCCAGCATGTCCCCCCCAGAGGAGACCCAGTACTTC.

J is TRBJ2-7 and V is TRBV6-5; 8 bases align to TRBD2. Germline loops: CDR1 MNHEY, CDR2 SVGAGI. The CDR3 is made up of 13 amino acids. V lost 6 bases, J lost 7 bases, and 8 bases stayed unmatched. CDR3 DNA sequence: TGTGCCAGCAGCATCGGGGGGGGCGGTGAGCAGTACTTC. This sequence encodes CASSIGGGGEQYF.

The chain is built from TRBV7-6 and TRBJ2-1; 12 bases line up with TRBD2. This CDR3 has 15 residues. V was pared by 8 bases and J by 5 bases, with 7 bases of the junction left unmatched. The germline gives CDR1 SGHVS, CDR2 FNYEAQ. CDR3 residues: CASAPTSGSDNEQFF. CDR3 sequence (DNA): TGTGCCAGCGCACCGACTAGCGGGAGCGACAATGAGCAGTTCTTC. Filled out from reference TRBV7-6 and TRBJ2-1, the complete variable domain reads GAGVSQSPRYKVTKRGQDVALRCDPISGHVSLYWYRQALGQGPEFLTYFNYEAQQDKSGLPNDRFSAERPEGSISTLTIQRTEQRDSAMYRCASAPTSGSDNEQFFGPGTRLTVL.

The V gene is TRBV4-3, the J gene TRBJ2-5; D is unresolved. Germline lookup yields CDR1 LGHNA and CDR2 YSLEER. Trimming took 4 bases from V and 4 from J, leaving 16 bases between them. CDR3 length: 15 residues. Here the CDR3 DNA reads TGCGCCAGCAGCCTCACTGACTCCAAGAGAGAGACCCAGTACTTC. It codes for CASSLTDSKRETQYF.

The chain links TRBV28 to TRBJ1-1; D not certain. Trimming left V 0 bases short and J 0 bases short, with 8 bases between. The CDR3 has 15 amino acids. In germline, CDR1 is MDHEN, CDR2 SYDVKM. The CDR3 bases are TGTGCCAGCAGTTTATGGAGGGATTTGAACACTGAAGCTTTCTTT. Protein product: CASSLWRDLNTEAFF.

This chain connects TRBV7-9 to TRBJ2-5; D remains ambiguous. CDR1 is SEHNR, CDR2 FQNEAQ, per germline (reference sequence). Trimming shortened V by 6 bases and J by 5 bases, and 10 bases separated the two germline ends. The CDR3 covers 12 residues. The CDR3 nucleotides are TGTGCCAGCAGAGACGGCGCGGAGACCCAGTACTTC. Protein product: CASRDGAETQYF.

This clone was seen just once. The chain combines TRBV4-3 with TRBJ1-2, with D unclear. CDR1 and CDR2 (germline): LGHNA, YSLEER. This CDR3 spans 12 amino acids. Trimming removed 3 bases from V and 2 bases from J, with 4 bases in between. CDR3 protein: CASSQGNYGYTF. DNA for the CDR3: TGCGCCAGCAGCCAGGGGAACTATGGCTACACCTTC.

The CDR3 is CASSRTGGKGYEQYF. The CDR3 nucleotides are TGTGCCAGCAGCCGGACAGGGGGCAAGGGCTACGAGCAGTACTTC. The J gene is TRBJ2-7, the V gene TRBV7-9; 11 positions agree with TRBD1. This CDR3 region has 15 residues. The V gene end was trimmed by 5 bases and the J gene end by 3 bases; junction bases not matched to a gene: 6. Germline CDR1 SEHNR, CDR2 FQNEAQ (reference sequence).

The chain carries TRBV19 and TRBJ1-5, with unresolved D. CDR1 and CDR2 (germline): LNHDA, SQIVND (reference sequence). The CDR3 spans 15 residues. Trimming stripped 7 bases from V and 0 bases from J, with 13 bases between. In DNA, the CDR3 is TGTGCCAGTACTAATTCGGCAGCTAGCAATCAGCCCCAGCATTTT. Residues: CASTNSAASNQPQHF.

The CDR3 region has the DNA TGTGCCAGCAGTTTGATGGGCGGCACCTACAATGAGCAGTTCTTC. Translating it yields CASSLMGGTYNEQFF. The V gene is TRBV27, the J gene TRBJ2-1; D call uncertain. The CDR3 is 15 amino acids. V was trimmed by 3 bases and J by 2 bases, leaving 11 bases between them. Germline V gene lookup returns CDR1 MNHEY and CDR2 SMNVEV (reference sequence).

The V call is TRBV2, the J call TRBJ2-7; 7 bases fit TRBD1. The ends lost 3 bases at V and 6 bases at J; junction bases unmatched: 11. Looked up from germline, CDR1 is SNHLY and CDR2 is FYNNEI. This CDR3 comprises 15 residues. CDR3 coding DNA: TGTGCCAGCAGTGAGGGATGGACAGGATTCCGCGAGCAGTACTTC. Protein: CASSEGWTGFREQYF.

The rearrangement uses TRBV27 and TRBJ1-4; possible D gene TRBD1, 5 bases. The germline V gene encodes CDR1 MNHEY and CDR2 SMNVEV (reference sequence). The V gene lost 5 bases and the J gene lost 5 bases, with 15 bases spanning the gap. This CDR3 spans 15 amino acids. The CDR3 sequence is CASSVIGALNEKLFF. The CDR3 DNA reads TGTGCCAGCAGTGTAATTGGGGCGCTAAATGAAAAACTGTTTTTT.

V is TRBV7-9 and J is TRBJ2-7; D may be TRBD2 (5 bases). V lost 3 bases and J 1 base, leaving 7 bases between the germline ends. CDR1 SEHNR and CDR2 FQNEAQ come from the germline V gene (reference sequence). This CDR3 is built from 13 residues. The CDR3 spells CASSLDLSYEQYF. CDR3 sequence (DNA): TGTGCCAGCAGCTTGGACTTATCCTACGAGCAGTACTTC.

The rearrangement links TRBV28 to TRBJ2-1, with 11 positions matching TRBD2. Germline CDR1 is MDHEN and CDR2 is SYDVKM. The CDR3 is 13 residues long. V lost 5 bases to trimming and J lost 12 bases; unmatched junction nucleotides: 6. The CDR3 sequence: CASSPTSGNRQFF. CDR3 nucleotides: TGTGCCAGCAGTCCGACTAGCGGGAACCGGCAGTTCTTC. The full variable domain, its missing parts supplied by reference TRBV28 and TRBJ2-1, is DVKVTQSSRYLVKRTGEKVFLECVQDMDHENMFWYRQDPGLGLRLIYFSYDVKMKEKGDIPEGYSVSREKKERFSLILESASTNQTSMYLCASSPTSGNRQFFGPGTRLTVL.

V and J are TRBV2 and TRBJ2-5, with D possibly matching TRBD2 (6 bases). The CDR3 is 14 residues long. V lost 7 bases to trimming and J lost 5 bases, with 17 bases between them. From germline, CDR1 is SNHLY and CDR2 FYNNEI. This CDR3 reads CASTGDFGGETQYF. The CDR3 DNA is TGTGCCAGCACGGGGGACTTCGGAGGTGAGACCCAGTACTTC.

This clone was detected only once. The chain employs TRBV27 and TRBJ2-1; 8 nucleotides line up with TRBD2. The V segment lost 6 bases and the J segment 3 bases; nucleotides outside the gene matches: 7. Germline assignment: CDR1 MNHEY and CDR2 SMNVEV (reference sequence). This CDR3 spans 15 amino acids. CDR3 amino acids: CASRFDSGDYNEQFF. CDR3 coding DNA: TGTGCCAGCAGGTTCGATAGCGGGGACTACAATGAGCAGTTCTTC.

The chain uses TRBV6-1 and TRBJ1-4; no firm D call. The CDR3 has 9 residues. Per germline, CDR1 MNHNS and CDR2 SASEGT. Trimming took 10 bases from V and 5 from J, leaving 2 bases between them. CDR3 residues: CAKNEKLFF. Here the CDR3 DNA reads TGTGCCAAGAATGAAAAACTGTTTTTT.

This chain joins TRBV28 and TRBJ1-5, with D perhaps TRBD1 (5 bases). The CDR3 has 15 residues. Germline-derived CDR1 and CDR2 are MDHEN and SYDVKM. With 2 bases removed from V and 5 bases from J, the gap between germline ends came to 13 bases. The DNA of the CDR3 is TGTGCCAGCAGTTTAAGAGGGTGGGGGTATCAGCCCCAGCATTTT. Its protein product is CASSLRGWGYQPQHF.

The rearrangement links TRBV6-1 to TRBJ2-5, with D perhaps TRBD2 (7 bases). The CDR3 runs to 17 residues. The germline V gene encodes CDR1 MNHNS and CDR2 SASEGT. The V and J ends lost 1 base and 4 bases respectively, with 19 bases between them. CDR3 sequence: CASSEEGRRGRLETQYF. DNA of the CDR3: TGTGCCAGCAGTGAAGAGGGGCGGCGGGGGCGGTTAGAGACCCAGTACTTC.

This chain uses TRBV28 with TRBJ1-2; 11 bases match TRBD1. J was trimmed by 6 bases and V by 10 bases; bases with no gene match: 10. The germline CDR1 and CDR2 sequences are MDHEN and SYDVKM. This CDR3 is built from 14 residues. CDR3 DNA sequence: TGTGCCATCGAAGGACAGGGGGCTTTTGATGGCTACACCTTC. Its protein is CAIEGQGAFDGYTF.

This chain joins TRBV9 and TRBJ2-2; TRBD2 aligns across 11 bases. Germline loops: CDR1 SGDLS, CDR2 YYNGEE. Germline trimming cut 0 bases from V and 1 base from J; bases unmatched to any gene: 2. The CDR3 runs 17 residues. The DNA for the CDR3 is TGTGCCAGCAGCGTAGAGGGACTAGCGGTGAACACCGGGGAGCTGTTTTTT. It encodes CASSVEGLAVNTGELFF.

Concerning this clone itself: Other DNA sequences in this specimen translate into the identical CDR3. This chain uses TRBV11-2 with TRBJ1-2; no clear D gene. This CDR3 comprises 16 residues. The germline gives CDR1 SGHAT, CDR2 FQNNGV. The V gene lost 5 bases and the J gene lost 5 bases, with 21 bases spanning the gap. The CDR3 DNA reads as TGTGCCAGCAGCCCCCCGGTCCCCGGTTTCGATTATGGCTACACCTTC. This codes for CASSPPVPGFDYGYTF.